This T cell receptor beta chain was recorded in a study of OX40 agonist ivuxolimab in advanced cancers. Study-level results: Relative to CD4+, CD8+ T cells held more expanded clones on average.

Systemic immunosuppression or a history of autoimmune disease excluded patients. The CDR3 is 15 amino acids. The germline V and J ends were trimmed by 6 bases and 7 bases, with 18 bases remaining between them. Germline V gene data show CDR1 as SNHLY and CDR2 as FYNNEI. Libraries were prepared by immunoSEQ multiplex PCR; TCRdb keeps only in-frame clonotypes and omits some of them. The table includes 77,000 or so clones, 60% to 80% detected once. For this clone: Antigen unknown.

The starting material was CD4+ or CD8+ T cells sorted from blood, obtained in a trial of the OX40 agonist ivuxolimab. The chain joins TRBV2 to TRBJ1-4, with D uncertain. This sequence originates from an adult with an advanced solid tumor such as melanoma, head and neck, liver or kidney cancer. CDR3: CASREGPVTGEKLFF. For the CDR3, the DNA is TGTGCCAGCAGGGAGGGTCCAGTCACGGGTGAAAAACTGTTTTTT. The complete variable domain, with remaining parts taken from reference TRBV2 and TRBJ1-4, reads EPEVTQTPSHQVTQMGQEVILRCVPISNHLYFYWYRQILGQKVEFLVSFYNNEISEKSEIFDDQFSVERPDGSNFTLKIRSTKLEDSAMYFCASREGPVTGEKLFFGSGTQLSVL.